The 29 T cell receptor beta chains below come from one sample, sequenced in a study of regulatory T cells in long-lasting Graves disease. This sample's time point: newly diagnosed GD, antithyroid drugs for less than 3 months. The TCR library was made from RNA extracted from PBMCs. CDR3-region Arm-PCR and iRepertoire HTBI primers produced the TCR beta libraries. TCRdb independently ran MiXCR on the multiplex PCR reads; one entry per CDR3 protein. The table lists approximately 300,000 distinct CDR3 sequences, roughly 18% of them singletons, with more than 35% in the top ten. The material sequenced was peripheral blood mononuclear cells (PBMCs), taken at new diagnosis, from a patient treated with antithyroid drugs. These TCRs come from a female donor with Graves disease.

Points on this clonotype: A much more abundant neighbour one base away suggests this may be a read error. The CDR3 DNA reads TGTGCCAGTAGTGCTGGCGGGAGGGCCGGACAAGAGACCCAGTACTTC. Translating it yields CASSAGGRAGQETQYF. The chain combines TRBV19 with TRBJ2-1, with 9 bases that match TRBD2. The end of the DNA is better explained by TRBJ2-5, so the J call may be wrong. Germline CDR1 is LNHDA and CDR2 is SQIVND (reference sequence). This CDR3 spans 16 amino acids.

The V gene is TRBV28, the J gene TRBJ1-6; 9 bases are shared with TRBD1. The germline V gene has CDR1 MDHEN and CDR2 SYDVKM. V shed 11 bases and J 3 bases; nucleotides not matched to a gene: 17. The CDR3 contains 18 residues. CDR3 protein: CASGRSGTGIFYNSPLHF. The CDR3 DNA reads TGTGCCTCAGGTCGTTCCGGGACAGGGATCTTCTATAATTCACCCCTCCACTTT.

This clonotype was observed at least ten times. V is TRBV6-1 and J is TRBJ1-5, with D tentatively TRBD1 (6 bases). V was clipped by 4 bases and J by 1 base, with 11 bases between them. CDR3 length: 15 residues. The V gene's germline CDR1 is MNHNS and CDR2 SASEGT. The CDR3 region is CASSVQGLSNQPQHF. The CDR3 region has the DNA TGTGCCAGCAGTGTACAGGGCTTAAGCAATCAGCCCCAGCATTTT.

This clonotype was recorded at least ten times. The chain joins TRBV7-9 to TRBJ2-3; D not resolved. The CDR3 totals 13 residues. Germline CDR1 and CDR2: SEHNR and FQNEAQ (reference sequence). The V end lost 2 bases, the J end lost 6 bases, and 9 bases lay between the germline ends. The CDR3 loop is CASSLSQLDTQYF. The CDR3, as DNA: TGTGCCAGCAGCTTAAGTCAACTGGATACGCAGTATTTT. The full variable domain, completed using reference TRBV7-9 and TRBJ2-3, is DTGVSQNPRHKITKRGQNVTFRCDPISEHNRLYWYRQTLGQGPEFLTYFQNEAQLEKSRLLSDRFSAERPKGSFSTLEIQRTEQGDSAMYLCASSLSQLDTQYFGPGTRLTVL.

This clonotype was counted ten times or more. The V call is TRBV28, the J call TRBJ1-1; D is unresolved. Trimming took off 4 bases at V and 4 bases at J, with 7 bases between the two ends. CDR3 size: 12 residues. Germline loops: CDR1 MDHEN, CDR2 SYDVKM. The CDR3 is CASSSLPTEAFF. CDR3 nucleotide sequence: TGTGCCAGCAGTTCCCTCCCCACTGAAGCTTTCTTT.

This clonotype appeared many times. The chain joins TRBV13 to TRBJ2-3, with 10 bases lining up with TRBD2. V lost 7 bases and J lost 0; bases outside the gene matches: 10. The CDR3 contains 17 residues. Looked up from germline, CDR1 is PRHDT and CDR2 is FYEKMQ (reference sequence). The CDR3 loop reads CASTDQAGGSSTDTQYF. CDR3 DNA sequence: TGTGCCAGCACCGACCAAGCGGGAGGGTCTAGCACAGATACGCAGTATTTT.

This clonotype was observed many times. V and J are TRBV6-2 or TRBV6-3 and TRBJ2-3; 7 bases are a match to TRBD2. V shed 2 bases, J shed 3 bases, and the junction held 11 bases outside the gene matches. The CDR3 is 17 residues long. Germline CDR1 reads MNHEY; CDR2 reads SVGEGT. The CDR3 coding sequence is TGTGCCAGCAGTTACAGGCGGTGGGAGGGCGTAACAGATACGCAGTATTTT. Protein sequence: CASSYRRWEGVTDTQYF.

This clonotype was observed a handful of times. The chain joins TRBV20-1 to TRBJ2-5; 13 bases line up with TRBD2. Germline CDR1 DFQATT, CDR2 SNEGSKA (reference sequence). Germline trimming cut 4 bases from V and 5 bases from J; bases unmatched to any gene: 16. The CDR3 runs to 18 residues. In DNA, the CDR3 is TGCAGTGCTACCAGACCACCGGGACTAGCGGGAATTGATGAGACCCAGTACTTC. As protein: CSATRPPGLAGIDETQYF.

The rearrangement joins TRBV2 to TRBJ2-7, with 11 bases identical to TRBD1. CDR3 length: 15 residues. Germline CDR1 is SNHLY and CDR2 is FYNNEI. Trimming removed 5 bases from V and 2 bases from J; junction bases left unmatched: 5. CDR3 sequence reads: CASSSGTGGTYEQYF. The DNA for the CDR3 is TGTGCCAGCAGTTCTGGGACAGGGGGTACCTACGAGCAGTACTTC.

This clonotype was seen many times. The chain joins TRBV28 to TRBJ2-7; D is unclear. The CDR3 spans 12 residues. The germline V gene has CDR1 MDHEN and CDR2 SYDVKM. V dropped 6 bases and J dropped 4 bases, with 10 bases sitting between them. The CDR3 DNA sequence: TGTGCCAGCAGCCTAAGTGGGTACGAGCAGTACTTC. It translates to CASSLSGYEQYF.

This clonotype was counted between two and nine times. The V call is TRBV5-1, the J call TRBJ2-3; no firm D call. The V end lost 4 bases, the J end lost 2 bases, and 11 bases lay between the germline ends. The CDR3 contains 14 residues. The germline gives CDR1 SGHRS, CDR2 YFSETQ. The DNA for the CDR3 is TGCGCCAGCAGCCATTACAGTGCCACAGATACGCAGTATTTT. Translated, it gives CASSHYSATDTQYF.

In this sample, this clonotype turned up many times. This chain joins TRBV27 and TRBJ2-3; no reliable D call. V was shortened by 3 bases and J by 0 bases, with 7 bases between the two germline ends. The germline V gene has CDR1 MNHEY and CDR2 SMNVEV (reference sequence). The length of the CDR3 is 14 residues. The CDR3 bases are TGTGCCAGCAGTTTGACGCCGAGCACAGATACGCAGTATTTT. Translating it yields CASSLTPSTDTQYF.

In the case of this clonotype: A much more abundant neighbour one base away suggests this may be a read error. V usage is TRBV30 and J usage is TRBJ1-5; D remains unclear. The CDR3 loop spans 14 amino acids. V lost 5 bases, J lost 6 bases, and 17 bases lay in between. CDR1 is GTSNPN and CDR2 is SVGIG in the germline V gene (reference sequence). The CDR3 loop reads CAWGPGPGIQPQHF. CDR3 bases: TGTGCCTGGGGCCCCGGACCGGGCATTCAGCCCCAGCATTTT.

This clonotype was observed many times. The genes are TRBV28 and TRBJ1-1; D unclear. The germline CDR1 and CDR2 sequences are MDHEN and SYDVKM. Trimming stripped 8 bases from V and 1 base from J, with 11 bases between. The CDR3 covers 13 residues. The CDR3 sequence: CASFRLGNTEAFF. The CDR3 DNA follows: TGTGCCAGCTTTCGATTGGGGAACACTGAAGCTTTCTTT.

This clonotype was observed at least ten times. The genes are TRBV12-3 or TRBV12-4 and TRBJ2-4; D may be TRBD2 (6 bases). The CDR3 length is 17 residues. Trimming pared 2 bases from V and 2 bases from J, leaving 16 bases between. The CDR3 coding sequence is TGTGCCAGCAGTTTAAGGGGACTCGCCTCTTCCAAAAACATTCAGTACTTC. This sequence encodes CASSLRGLASSKNIQYF.

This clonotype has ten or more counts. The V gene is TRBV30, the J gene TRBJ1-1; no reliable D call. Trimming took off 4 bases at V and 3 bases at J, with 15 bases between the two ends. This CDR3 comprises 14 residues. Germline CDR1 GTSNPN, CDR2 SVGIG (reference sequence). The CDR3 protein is CAWIPGRRYTEAFF. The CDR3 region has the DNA TGTGCCTGGATACCAGGACGGCGCTACACTGAAGCTTTCTTT.

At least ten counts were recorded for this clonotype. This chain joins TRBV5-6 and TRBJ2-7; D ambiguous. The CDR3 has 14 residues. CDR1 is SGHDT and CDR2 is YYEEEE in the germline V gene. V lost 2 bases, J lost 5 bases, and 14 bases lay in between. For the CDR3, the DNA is TGTGCCAGCAGCTTAGTCGACTTGAGGAACGAGCAGTACTTC. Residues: CASSLVDLRNEQYF.

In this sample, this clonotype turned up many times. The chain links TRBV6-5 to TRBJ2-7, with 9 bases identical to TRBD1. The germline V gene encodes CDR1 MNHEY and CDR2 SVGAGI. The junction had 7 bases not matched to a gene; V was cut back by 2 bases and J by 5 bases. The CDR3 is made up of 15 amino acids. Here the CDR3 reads CASSYPGQGHHEQYF. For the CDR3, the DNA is TGTGCCAGCAGTTACCCGGGACAGGGTCACCACGAGCAGTACTTC.

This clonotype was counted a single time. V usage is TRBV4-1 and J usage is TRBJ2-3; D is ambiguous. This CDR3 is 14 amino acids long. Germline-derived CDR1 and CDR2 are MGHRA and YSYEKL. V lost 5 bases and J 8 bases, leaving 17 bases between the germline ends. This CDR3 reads CASSSSESTGTQYF. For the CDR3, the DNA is TGCGCCAGCAGCTCTTCGGAGTCCACGGGTACGCAGTATTTT.

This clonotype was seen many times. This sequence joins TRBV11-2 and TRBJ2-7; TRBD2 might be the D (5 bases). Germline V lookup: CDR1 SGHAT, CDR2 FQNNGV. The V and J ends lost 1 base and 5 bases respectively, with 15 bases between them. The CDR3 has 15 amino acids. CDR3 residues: CASSLVGGHGDEQYF. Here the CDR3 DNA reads TGTGCCAGCAGCTTAGTAGGAGGCCACGGCGACGAGCAGTACTTC.

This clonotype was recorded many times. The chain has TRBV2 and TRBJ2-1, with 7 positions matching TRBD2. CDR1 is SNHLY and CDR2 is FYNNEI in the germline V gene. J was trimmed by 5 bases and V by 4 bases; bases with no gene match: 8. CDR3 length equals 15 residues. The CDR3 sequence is CASSGRLAMDNEQFF. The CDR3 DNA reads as TGTGCCAGCAGTGGTAGACTAGCAATGGACAATGAGCAGTTCTTC.

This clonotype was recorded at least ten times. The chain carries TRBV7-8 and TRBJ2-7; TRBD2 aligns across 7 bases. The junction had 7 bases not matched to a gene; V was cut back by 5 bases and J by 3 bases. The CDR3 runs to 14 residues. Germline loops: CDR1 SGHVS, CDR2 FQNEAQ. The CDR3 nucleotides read TGTGCCAGCAGCCGAACCCGGGACTACTACGAGCAGTACTTC. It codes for CASSRTRDYYEQYF.

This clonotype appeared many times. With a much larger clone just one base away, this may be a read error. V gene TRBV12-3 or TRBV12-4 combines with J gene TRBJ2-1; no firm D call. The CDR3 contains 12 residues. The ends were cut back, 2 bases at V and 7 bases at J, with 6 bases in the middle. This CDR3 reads CASSLSRNEQFF. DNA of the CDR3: TGTGCCAGCAGTTTATCGAGGAATGAGCAGTTCTTC.

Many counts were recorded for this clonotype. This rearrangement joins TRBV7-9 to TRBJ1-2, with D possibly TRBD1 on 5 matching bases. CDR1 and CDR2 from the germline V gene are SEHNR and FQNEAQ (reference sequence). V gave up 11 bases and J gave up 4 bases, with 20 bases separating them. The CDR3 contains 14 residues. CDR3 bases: TGTGCCTTCGCTAGGGACCAAGGGAGCTATGGCTACACCTTC. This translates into CAFARDQGSYGYTF.

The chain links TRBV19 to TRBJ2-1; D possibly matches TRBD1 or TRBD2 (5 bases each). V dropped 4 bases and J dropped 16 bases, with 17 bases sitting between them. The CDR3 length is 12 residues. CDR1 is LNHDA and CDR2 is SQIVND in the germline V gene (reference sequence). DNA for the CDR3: TGTGCCAGTAGTACCCGGGACCCCGTCGTATTCTTC. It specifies CASSTRDPVVFF.

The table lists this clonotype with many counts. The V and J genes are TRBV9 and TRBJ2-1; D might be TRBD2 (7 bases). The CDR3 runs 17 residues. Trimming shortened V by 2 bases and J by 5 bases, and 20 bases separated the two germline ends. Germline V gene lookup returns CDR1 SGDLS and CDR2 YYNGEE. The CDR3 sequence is CASSVEGGGGPNNEQFF. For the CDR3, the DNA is TGTGCCAGCAGCGTGGAGGGGGGGGGAGGCCCCAACAATGAGCAGTTCTTC.

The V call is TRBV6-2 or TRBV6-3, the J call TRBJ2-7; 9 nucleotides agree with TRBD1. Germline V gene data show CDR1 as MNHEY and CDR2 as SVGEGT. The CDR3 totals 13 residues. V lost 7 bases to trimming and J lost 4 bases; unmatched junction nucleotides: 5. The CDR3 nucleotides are TGTGCCAGCACCAGACAGGGGGAGTACGAGCAGTACTTC. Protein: CASTRQGEYEQYF.

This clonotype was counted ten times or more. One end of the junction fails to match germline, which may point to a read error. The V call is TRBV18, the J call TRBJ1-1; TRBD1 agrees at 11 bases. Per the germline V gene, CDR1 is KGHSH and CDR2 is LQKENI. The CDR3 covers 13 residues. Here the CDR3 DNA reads TGTGCCAGCTTGGGACAGGGGGTCGAGGGGCCAGAATTT. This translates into CASLGQGVEGPEF.

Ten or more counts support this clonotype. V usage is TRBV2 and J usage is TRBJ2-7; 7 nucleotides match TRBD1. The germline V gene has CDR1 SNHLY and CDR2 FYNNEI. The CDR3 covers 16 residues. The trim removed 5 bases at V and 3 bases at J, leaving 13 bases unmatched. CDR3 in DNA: TGTGCCAGCAGTTACACTACAGGGGCGTTTGGCTACGAGCAGTACTTC. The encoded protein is CASSYTTGAFGYEQYF.